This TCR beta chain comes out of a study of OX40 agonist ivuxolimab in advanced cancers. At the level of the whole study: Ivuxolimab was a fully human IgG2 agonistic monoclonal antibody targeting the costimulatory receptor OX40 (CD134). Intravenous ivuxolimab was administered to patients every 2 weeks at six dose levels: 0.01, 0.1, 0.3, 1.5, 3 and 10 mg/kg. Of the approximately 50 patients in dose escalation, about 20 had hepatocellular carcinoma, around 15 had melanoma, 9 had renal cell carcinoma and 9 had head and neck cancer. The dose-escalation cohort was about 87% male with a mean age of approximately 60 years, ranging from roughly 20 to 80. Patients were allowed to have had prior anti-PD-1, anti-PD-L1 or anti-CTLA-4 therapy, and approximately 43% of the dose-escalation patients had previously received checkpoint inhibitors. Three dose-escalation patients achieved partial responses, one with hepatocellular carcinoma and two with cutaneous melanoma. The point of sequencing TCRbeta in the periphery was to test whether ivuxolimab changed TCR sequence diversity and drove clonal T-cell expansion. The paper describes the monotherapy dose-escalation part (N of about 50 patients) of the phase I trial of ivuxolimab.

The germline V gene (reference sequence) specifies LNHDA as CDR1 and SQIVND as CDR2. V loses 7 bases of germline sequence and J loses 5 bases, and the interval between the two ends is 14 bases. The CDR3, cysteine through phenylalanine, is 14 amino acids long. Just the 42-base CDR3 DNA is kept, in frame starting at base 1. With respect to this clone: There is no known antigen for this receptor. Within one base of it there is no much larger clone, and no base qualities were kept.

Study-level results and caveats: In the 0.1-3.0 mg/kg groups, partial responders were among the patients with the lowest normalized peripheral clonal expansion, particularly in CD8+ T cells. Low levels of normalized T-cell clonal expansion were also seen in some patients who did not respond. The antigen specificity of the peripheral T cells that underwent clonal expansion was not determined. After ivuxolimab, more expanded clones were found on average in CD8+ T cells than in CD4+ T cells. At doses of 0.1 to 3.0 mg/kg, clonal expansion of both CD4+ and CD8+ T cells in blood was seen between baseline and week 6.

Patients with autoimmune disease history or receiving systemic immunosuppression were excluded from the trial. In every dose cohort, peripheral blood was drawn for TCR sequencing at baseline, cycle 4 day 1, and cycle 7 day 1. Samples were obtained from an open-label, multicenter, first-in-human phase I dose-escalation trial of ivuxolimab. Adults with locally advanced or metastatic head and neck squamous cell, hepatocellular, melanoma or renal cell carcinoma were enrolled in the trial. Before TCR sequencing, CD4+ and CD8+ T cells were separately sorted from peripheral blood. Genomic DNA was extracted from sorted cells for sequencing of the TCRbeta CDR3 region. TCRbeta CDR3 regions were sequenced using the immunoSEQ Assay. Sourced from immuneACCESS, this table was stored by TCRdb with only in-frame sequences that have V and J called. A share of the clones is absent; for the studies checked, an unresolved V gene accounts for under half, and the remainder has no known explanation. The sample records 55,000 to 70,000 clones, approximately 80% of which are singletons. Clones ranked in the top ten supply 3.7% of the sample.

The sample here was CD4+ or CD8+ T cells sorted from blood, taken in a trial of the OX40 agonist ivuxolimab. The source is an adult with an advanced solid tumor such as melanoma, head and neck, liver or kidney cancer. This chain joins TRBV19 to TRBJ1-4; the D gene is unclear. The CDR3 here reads CASNITADNEKLFF. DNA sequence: TGTGCCAGTAATATCACAGCCGACAATGAAAAACTGTTTTTT. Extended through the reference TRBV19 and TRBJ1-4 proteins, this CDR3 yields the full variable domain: DGGITQSPKYLFRKEGQNVTLSCEQNLNHDAMYWYRQDPGQGLRLIYYSQIVNDFQKGDIAEGYSVSREKKESFPLTVTSAQKNPTAFYLCASNITADNEKLFFGSGTQLSVL.